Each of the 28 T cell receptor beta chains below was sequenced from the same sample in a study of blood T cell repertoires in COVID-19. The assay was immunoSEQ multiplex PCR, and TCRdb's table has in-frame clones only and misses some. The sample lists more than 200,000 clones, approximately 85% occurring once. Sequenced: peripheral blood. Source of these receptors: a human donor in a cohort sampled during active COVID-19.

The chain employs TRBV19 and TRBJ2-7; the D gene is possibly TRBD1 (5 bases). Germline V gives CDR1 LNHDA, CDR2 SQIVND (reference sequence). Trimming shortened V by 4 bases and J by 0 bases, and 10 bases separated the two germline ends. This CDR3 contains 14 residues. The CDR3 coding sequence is TGTGCCAGTAGTACTCTAAGGGGCTCCTACGAGCAGTACTTC. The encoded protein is CASSTLRGSYEQYF.

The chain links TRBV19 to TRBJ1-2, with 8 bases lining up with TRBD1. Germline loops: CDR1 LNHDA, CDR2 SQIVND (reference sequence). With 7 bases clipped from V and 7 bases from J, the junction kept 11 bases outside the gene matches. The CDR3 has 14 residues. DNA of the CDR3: TGTGCCAGTACCTTCCGGGCAGGGGGCCTTGGCTACACCTTC. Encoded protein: CASTFRAGGLGYTF.

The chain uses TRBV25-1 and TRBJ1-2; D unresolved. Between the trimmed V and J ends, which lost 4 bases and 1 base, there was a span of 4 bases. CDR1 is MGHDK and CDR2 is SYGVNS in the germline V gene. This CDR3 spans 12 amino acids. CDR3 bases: TGTGCCAGCAGTGGAGGTAACTATGGCTACACCTTC. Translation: CASSGGNYGYTF.

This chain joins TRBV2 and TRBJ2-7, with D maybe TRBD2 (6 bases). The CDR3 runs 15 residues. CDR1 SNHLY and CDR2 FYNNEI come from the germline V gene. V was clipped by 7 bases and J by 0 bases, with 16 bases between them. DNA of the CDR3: TGTGCCAGCACCGTAACACTAGCTCCCTCCTACGAGCAGTACTTC. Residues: CASTVTLAPSYEQYF.

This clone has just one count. The CDR3 loop reads CASSISTRSYEQYF. DNA of the CDR3: TGTGCCAGTAGTATATCCACCAGATCCTACGAGCAGTACTTC. The gene calls are TRBV19 and TRBJ2-7; D unresolved. The CDR3 is 14 residues long. Trimming left V 2 bases short and J 1 base short, with 9 bases between. Germline values: CDR1 LNHDA, CDR2 SQIVND (reference sequence).

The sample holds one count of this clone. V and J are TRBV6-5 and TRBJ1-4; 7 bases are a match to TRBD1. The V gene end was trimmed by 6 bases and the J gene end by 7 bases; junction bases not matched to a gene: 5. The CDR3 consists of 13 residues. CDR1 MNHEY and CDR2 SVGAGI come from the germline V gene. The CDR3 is CASRQTGFEKLFF. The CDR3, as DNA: TGTGCCAGCAGGCAGACAGGGTTTGAAAAACTGTTTTTT.

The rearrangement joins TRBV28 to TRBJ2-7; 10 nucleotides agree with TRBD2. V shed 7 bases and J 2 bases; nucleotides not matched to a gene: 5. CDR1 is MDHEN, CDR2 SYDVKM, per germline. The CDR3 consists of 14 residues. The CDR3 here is CASNLAGATYEQYF. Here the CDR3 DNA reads TGTGCCAGCAATCTAGCGGGAGCGACCTACGAGCAGTACTTC.

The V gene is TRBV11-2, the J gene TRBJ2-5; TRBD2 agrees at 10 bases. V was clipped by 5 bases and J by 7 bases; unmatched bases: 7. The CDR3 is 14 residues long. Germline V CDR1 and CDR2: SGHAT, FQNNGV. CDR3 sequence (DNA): TGTGCCAGCAGCCCGGGACTAGCGTTGACGACCCAGTACTTC. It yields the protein CASSPGLALTTQYF.

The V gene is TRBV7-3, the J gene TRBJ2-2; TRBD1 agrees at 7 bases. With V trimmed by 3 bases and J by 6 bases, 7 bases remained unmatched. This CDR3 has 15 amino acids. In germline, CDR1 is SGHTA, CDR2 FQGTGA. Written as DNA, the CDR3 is TGTGCCAGCAGCTTGACGAGTGACAGGGCCGGGGAGCTGTTTTTT. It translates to CASSLTSDRAGELFF.

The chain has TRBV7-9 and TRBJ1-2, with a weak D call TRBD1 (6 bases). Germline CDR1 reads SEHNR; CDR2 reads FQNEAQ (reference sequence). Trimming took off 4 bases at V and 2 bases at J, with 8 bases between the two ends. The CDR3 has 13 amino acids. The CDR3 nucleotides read TGTGCCAGCAGCTCCGGACAGAACTATGGCTACACCTTC. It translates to CASSSGQNYGYTF.

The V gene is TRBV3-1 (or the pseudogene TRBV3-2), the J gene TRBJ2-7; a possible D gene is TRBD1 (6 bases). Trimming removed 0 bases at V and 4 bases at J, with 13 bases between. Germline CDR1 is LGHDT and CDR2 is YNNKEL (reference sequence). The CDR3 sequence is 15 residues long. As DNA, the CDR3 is TGTGCCAGCAGCCAAGATGTCTACGACAGGTACGAGCAGTACTTC. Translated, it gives CASSQDVYDRYEQYF.

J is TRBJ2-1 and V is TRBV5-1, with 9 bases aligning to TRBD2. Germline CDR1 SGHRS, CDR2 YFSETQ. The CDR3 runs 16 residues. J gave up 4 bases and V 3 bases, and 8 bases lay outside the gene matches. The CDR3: CASSSLPSGDYNEQFF. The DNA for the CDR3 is TGCGCCAGCAGCTCGCTTCCTAGCGGGGATTACAATGAGCAGTTCTTC.

CDR3 residues: CASSRTGNEKLFF. The CDR3 coding sequence is TGCGCCAGCAGTAGGACAGGCAATGAAAAACTGTTTTTT. The V and J genes are TRBV10-1 and TRBJ1-4; 7 nucleotides align to TRBD1. The trim removed 5 bases at V and 5 bases at J, leaving 2 bases unmatched. Germline CDR1 and CDR2: WNHNN and SYGVQD (reference sequence). The CDR3 is 13 amino acids.

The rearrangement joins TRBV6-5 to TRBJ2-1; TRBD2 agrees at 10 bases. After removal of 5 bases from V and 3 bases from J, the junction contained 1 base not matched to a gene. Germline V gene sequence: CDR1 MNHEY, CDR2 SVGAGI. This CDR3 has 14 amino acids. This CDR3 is CASSIAGGYNEQFF. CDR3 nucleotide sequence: TGTGCCAGCAGTATAGCGGGGGGCTACAATGAGCAGTTCTTC.

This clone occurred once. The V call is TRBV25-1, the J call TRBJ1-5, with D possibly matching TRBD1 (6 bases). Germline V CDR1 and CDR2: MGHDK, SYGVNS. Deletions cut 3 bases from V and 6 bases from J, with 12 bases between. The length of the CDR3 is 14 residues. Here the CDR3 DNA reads TGTGCCAGCAGTGATCGGGGGGCCCCTCAGCCCCAGCATTTT. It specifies CASSDRGAPQPQHF.

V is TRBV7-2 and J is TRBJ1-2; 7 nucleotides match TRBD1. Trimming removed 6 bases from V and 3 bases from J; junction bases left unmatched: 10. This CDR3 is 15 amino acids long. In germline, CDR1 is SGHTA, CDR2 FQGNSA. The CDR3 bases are TGTGCCAGCAGGAATCCGACAGGGATATACTATGGCTACACCTTC. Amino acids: CASRNPTGIYYGYTF.

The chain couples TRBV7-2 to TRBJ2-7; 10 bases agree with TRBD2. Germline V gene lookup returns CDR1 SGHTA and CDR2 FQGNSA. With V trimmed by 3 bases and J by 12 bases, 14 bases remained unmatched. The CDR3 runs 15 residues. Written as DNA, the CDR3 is TGTGCCAGCAGCTTTTATAGCGGGGGGCCTTTACAGGCGTACTTC. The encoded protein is CASSFYSGGPLQAYF.

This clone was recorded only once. The CDR3 region has the DNA TGCAGTGCTAGTTCGATATATACGCTAGGAGACTACGAGCAGTACTTC. Amino acid sequence: CSASSIYTLGDYEQYF. The chain couples TRBV20-1 to TRBJ2-7; no definite D call. V was pared by 3 bases and J by 3 bases, with 21 bases between. Per germline, CDR1 DFQATT and CDR2 SNEGSKA (reference sequence). CDR3 length equals 16 residues.

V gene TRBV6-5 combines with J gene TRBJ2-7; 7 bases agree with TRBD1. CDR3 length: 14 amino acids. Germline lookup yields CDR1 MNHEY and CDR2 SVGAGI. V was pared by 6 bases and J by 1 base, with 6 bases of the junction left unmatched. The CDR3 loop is CASRQTGWSYEQYF. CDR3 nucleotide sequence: TGTGCCAGCAGACAGACAGGGTGGTCCTACGAGCAGTACTTC.

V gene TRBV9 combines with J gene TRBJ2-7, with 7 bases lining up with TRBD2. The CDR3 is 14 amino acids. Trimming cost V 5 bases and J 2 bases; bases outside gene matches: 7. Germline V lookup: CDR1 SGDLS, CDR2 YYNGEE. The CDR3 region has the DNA TGTGCCAGCAGTTTAGGAGCGGGAACCTACGAGCAGTACTTC. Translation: CASSLGAGTYEQYF.

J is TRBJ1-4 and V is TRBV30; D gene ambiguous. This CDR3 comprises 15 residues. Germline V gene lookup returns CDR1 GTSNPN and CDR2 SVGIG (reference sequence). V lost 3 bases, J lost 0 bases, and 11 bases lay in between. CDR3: CAWSQTDTTNEKLFF. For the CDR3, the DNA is TGTGCCTGGAGCCAAACAGATACAACTAATGAAAAACTGTTTTTT.

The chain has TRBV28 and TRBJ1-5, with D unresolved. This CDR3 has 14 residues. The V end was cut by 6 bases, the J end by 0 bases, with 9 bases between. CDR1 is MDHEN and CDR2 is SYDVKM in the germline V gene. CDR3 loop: CASRWHLSNQPQHF. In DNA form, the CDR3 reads TGTGCCAGCAGGTGGCACCTTAGCAATCAGCCCCAGCATTTT.

CDR3 sequence: CASSYWGRRYEQYF. The CDR3 DNA is TGTGCCAGCAGTTACTGGGGGAGGCGCTACGAGCAGTACTTC. The chain carries TRBV6-5 and TRBJ2-7; D possibly corresponds to TRBD2 (6 bases). CDR1 and CDR2 (germline): MNHEY, SVGAGI. V lost 1 base and J 3 bases, leaving 10 bases between the germline ends. CDR3 length: 14 amino acids.

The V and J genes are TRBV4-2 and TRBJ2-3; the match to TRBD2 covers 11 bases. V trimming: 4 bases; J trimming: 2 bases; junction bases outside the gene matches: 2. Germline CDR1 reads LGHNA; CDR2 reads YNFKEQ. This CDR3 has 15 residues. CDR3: CASSLTSGDTDTQYF. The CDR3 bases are TGTGCCAGCAGCCTGACTAGCGGGGACACAGATACGCAGTATTTT.

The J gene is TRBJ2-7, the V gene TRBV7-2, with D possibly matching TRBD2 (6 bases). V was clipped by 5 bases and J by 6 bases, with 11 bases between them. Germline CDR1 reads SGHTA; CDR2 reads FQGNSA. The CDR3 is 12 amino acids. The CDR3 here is CASSSRSGEQYF. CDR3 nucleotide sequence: TGTGCCAGCAGCAGCCGTAGCGGCGAGCAGTACTTC. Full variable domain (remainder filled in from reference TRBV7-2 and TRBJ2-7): GAGVSQSPSNKVTEKGKDVELRCDPISGHTALYWYRQSLGQGLEFLIYFQGNSAPDKSGLPSDRFSAERTGGSVSTLTIQRTQQEDSAVYLCASSSRSGEQYFGPGTRLTVT.

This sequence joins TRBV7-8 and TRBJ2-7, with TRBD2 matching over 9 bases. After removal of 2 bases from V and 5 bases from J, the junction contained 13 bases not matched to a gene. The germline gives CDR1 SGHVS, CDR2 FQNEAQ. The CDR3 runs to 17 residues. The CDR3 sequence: CASSLWPAIAGVDEQYF. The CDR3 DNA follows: TGTGCCAGCAGCTTATGGCCCGCGATAGCGGGAGTCGACGAGCAGTACTTC.

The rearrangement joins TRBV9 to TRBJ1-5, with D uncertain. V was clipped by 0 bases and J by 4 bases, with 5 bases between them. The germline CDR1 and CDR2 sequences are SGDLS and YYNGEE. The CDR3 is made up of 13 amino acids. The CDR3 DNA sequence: TGTGCCAGCAGCGTAGGGCTTAATCAGCCCCAGCATTTT. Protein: CASSVGLNQPQHF.

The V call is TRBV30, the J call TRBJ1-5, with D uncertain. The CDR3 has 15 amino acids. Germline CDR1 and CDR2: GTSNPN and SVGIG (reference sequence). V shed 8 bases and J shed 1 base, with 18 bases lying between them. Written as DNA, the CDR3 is TGTGCCCTCGGAGCCCGAGCGAGGAGCAATCAGCCCCAGCATTTT. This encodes CALGARARSNQPQHF.